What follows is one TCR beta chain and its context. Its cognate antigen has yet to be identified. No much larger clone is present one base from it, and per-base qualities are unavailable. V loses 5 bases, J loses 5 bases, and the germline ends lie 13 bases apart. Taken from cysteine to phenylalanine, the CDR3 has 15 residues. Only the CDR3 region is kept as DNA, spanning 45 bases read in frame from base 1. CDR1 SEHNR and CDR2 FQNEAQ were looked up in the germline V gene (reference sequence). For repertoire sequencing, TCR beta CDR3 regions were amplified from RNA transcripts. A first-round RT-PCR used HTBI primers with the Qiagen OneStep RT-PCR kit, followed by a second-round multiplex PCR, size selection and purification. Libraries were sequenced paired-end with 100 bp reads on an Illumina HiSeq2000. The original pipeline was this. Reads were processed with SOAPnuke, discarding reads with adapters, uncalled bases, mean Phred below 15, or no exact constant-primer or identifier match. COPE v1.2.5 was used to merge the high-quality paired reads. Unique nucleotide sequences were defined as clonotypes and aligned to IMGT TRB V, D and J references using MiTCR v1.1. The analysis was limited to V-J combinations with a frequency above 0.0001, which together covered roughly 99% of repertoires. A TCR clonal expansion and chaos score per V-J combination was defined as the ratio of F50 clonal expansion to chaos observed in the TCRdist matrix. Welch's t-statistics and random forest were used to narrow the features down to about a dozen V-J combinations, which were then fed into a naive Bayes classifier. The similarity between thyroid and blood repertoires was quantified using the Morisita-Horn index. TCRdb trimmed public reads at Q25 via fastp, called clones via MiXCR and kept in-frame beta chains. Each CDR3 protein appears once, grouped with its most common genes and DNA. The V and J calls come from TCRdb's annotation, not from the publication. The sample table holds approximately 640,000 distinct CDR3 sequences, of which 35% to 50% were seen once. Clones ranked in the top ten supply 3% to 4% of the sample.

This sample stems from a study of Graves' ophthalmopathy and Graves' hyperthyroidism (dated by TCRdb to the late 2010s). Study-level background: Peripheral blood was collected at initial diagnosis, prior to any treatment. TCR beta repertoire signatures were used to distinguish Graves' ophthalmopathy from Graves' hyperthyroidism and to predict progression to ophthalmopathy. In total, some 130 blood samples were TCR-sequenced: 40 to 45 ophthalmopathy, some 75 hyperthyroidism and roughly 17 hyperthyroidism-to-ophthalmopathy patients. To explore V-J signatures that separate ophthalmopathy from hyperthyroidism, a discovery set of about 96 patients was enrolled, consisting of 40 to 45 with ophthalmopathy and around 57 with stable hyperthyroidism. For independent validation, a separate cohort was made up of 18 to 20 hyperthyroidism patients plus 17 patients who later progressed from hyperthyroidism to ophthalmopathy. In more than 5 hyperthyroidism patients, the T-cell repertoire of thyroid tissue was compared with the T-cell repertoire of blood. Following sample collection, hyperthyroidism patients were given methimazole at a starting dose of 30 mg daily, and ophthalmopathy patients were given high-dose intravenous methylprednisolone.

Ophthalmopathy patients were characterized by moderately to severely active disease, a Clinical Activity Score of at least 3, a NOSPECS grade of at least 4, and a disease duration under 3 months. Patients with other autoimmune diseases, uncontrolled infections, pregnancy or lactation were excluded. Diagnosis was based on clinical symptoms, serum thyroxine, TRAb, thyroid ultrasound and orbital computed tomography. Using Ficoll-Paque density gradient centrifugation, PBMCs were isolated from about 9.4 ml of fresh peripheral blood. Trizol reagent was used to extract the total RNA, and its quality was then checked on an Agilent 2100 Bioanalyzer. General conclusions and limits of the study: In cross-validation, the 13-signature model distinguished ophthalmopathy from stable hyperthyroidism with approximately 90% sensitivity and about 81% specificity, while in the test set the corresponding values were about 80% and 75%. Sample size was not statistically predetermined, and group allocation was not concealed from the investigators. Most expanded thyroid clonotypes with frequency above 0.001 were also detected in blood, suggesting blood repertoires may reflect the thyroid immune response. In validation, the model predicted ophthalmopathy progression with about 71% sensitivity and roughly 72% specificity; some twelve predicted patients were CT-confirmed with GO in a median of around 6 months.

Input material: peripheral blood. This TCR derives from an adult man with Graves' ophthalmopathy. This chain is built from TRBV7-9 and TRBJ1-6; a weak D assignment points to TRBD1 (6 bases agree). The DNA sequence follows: TGTGCCAGCAGCCCCCGGACAGCAAATAATTCACCCCTCCACTTT. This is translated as CASSPRTANNSPLHF.